A single T cell receptor beta chain is shown here with its context. The antigen remains undetermined. The study pooled second doses at about 4 or about 12 weeks. From germline, CDR1 is MDHEN and CDR2 SYDVKM. Between the trimmed V and J ends, which lost 5 bases and 0 bases, there was a span of 11 bases. There are 16 residues in the CDR3. The data originate from a study of T cell responses to AZD1222 COVID-19 vaccine. TCRdb's copy holds only in-frame clones and misses some; the assay was immunoSEQ multiplex PCR. Seen here are about 150,000 clones, around nine tenths observed once, and the top ten hold about 1.4%. The study's findings and limits: Donors were chiefly white British, with a greater number of females, and clonal diversity was perhaps underestimated. Recipients of AZD1222 seropositive at baseline numbered only 5 to 7. When two AZD1222 doses had been given, Spike-specific TCR breadth and depth rose.

The sequencing used peripheral blood, collected 28 days after the second AZD1222 dose. The gene calls are TRBV28 and TRBJ2-6; no definite D call. The clonotype originates from an adult who received the AZD1222 COVID-19 vaccine. CDR3 amino acids: CASSPYGSSGANVLTF. The CDR3 region has the DNA TGTGCCAGCAGTCCGTATGGTAGCTCTGGGGCCAACGTCCTGACTTTC.